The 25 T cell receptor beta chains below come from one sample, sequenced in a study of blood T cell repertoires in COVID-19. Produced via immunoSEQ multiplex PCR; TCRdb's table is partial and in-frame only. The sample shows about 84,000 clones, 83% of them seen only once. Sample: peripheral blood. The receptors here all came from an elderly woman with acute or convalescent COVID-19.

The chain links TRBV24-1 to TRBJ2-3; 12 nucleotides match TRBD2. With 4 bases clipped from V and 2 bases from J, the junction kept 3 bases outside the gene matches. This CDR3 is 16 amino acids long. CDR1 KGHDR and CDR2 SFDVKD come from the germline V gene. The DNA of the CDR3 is TGTGCCACCAGTGACCCTAGCGGGAGGGCCACAGATACGCAGTATTTT. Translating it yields CATSDPSGRATDTQYF.

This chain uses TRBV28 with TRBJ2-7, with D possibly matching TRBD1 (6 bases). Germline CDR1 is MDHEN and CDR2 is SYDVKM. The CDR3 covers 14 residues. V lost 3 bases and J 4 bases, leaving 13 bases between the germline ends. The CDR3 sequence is CASSFEGGYYEQYF. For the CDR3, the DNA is TGTGCCAGCAGTTTTGAAGGGGGATATTACGAGCAGTACTTC. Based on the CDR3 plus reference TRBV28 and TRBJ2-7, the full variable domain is DVKVTQSSRYLVKRTGEKVFLECVQDMDHENMFWYRQDPGLGLRLIYFSYDVKMKEKGDIPEGYSVSREKKERFSLILESASTNQTSMYLCASSFEGGYYEQYFGPGTRLTVT.

CDR3 sequence reads: CASTQAGGTDTQYF. The CDR3, as DNA: TGTGCCAGCACCCAGGCGGGTGGCACAGATACGCAGTATTTT. The chain couples TRBV6-5 to TRBJ2-3, with D possibly TRBD2 on 5 matching bases. CDR3 size: 14 residues. Germline CDR1 MNHEY, CDR2 SVGAGI. The V end lost 7 bases, the J end lost 1 base, and 12 bases lay between the germline ends.

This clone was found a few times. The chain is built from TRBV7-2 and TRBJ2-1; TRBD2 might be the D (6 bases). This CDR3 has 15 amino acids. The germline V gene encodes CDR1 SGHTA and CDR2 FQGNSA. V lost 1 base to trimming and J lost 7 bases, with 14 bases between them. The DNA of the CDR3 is TGTGCCAGCAGCTTAGTTGCGGAGGGTTATAATGAGCAGTTCTTC. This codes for CASSLVAEGYNEQFF.

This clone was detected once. The CDR3 region is CSVAGVGRFSYGYTF. The DNA for the CDR3 is TGCAGCGTTGCCGGGGTGGGAAGGTTTAGCTATGGCTACACCTTC. V gene TRBV29-1 combines with J gene TRBJ1-2; no clear D gene. CDR1 and CDR2 (germline): SQVTM, ANQGSEA. The CDR3 length is 15 residues. Trimming removed 4 bases from V and 4 bases from J, with 19 bases in between.

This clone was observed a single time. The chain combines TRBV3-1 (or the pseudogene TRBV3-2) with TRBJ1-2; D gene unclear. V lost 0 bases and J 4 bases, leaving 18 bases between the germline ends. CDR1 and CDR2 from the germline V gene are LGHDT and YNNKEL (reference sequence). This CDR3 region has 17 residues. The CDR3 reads CASSQDSRYTSGYGYTF. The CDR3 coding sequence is TGTGCCAGCAGCCAAGACTCTAGATATACCAGCGGCTATGGCTACACCTTC.

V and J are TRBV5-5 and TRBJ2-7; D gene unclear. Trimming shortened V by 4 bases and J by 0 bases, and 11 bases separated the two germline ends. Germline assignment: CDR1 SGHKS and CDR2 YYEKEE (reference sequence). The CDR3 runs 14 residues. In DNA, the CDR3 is TGTGCCAGCAGCACCCCCTACGCCTCCTACGAGCAGTACTTC. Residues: CASSTPYASYEQYF. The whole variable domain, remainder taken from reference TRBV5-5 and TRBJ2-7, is DAGVTQSPTHLIKTRGQQVTLRCSPISGHKSVSWYQQVLGQGPQFIFQYYEKEERGRGNFPDRFSARQFPNYSSELNVNALLLGDSALYLCASSTPYASYEQYFGPGTRLTVT.

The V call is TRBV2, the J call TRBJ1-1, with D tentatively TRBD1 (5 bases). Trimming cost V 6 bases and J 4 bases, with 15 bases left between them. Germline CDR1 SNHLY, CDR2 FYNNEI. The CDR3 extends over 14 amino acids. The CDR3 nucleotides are TGTGCCAGCAGGGGGCATACTGAAAGCACTGAAGCTTTCTTT. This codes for CASRGHTESTEAFF.

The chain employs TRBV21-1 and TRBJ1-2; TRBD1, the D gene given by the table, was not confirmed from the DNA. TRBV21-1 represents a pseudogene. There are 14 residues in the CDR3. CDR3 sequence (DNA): TGTGCCAGCAGCACGTACAGGGGCGGTTATGGCTACACCTTC. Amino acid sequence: CASSTYRGGYGYTF.

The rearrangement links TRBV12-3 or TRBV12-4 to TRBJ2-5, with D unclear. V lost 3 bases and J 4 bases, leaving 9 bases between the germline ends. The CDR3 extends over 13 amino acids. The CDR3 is CASSFLVGETQYF. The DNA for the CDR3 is TGTGCCAGCAGTTTTCTGGTCGGAGAGACCCAGTACTTC.

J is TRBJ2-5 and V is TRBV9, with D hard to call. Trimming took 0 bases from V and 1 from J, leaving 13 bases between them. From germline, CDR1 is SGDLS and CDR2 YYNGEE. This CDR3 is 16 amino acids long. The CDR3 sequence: CASSVGIQTPQETQYF. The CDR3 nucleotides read TGTGCCAGCAGCGTAGGAATACAGACGCCCCAAGAGACCCAGTACTTC.

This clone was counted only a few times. CDR3 DNA sequence: TGTGCCAGCAGCTTAGCAGCGGGACTCTACAATGAGCAGTTCTTC. Translating it yields CASSLAAGLYNEQFF. The rearrangement uses TRBV7-2 and TRBJ2-1; 7 positions agree with TRBD2. The CDR3 consists of 15 residues. Germline trimming cut 0 bases from V and 3 bases from J; bases unmatched to any gene: 2. In germline, CDR1 is SGHTA, CDR2 FQGNSA.

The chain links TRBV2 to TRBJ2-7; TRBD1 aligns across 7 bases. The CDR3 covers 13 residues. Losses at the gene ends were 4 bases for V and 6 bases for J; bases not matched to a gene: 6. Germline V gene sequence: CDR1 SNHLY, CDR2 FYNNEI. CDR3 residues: CASSGRQGSEQYF. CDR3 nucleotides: TGTGCCAGCAGTGGTCGACAGGGCTCCGAGCAGTACTTC.

The CDR3 loop is CASSPPRRQLTRNTQYF. The CDR3 DNA follows: TGTGCCAGCAGTCCCCCGCGTAGACAATTGACCAGGAATACGCAGTATTTT. The chain carries TRBV6-2 or TRBV6-3 and TRBJ2-3, with D hard to call. From germline, CDR1 is MNHEY and CDR2 SVGEGT. This CDR3 contains 17 residues. The V and J ends lost 5 bases and 7 bases respectively, with 25 bases between them.

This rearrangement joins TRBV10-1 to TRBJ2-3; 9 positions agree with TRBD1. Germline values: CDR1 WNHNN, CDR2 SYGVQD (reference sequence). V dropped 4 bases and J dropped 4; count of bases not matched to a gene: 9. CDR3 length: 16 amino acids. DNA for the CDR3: TGCGCCAGCAGTGGCCTCACCGGGACAGGGTCAGATACGCAGTATTTT. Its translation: CASSGLTGTGSDTQYF.

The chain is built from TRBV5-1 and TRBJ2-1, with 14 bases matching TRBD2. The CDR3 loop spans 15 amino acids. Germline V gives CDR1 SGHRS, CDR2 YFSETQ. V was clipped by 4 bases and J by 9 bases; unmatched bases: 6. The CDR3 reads CASSQGLAGGFEQFF. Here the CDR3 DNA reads TGCGCCAGCAGCCAAGGACTAGCGGGAGGTTTTGAGCAGTTCTTC.

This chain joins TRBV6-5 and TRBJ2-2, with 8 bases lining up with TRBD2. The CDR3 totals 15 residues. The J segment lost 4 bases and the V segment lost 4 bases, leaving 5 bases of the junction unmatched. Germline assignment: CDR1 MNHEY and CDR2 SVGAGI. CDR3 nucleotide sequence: TGTGCCAGCAGTTGGAGCGGGAGAGTCACCGGGGAGCTGTTTTTT. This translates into CASSWSGRVTGELFF.

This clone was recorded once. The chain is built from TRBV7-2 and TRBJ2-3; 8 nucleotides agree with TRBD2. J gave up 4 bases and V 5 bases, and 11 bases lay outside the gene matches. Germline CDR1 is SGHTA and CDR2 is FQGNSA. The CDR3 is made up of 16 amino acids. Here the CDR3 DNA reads TGTGCCAGCAGCCCCCGGGGAGCGGGAGTACCAGATACGCAGTATTTT. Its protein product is CASSPRGAGVPDTQYF. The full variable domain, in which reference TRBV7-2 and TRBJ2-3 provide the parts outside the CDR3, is GAGVSQSPSNKVTEKGKDVELRCDPISGHTALYWYRQSLGQGLEFLIYFQGNSAPDKSGLPSDRFSAERTGGSVSTLTIQRTQQEDSAVYLCASSPRGAGVPDTQYFGPGTRLTVL.

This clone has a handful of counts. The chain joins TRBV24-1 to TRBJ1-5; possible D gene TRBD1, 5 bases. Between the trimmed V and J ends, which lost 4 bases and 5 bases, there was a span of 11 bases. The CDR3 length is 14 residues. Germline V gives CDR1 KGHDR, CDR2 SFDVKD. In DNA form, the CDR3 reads TGTGCCACCAGTGACTCAGCGGGGGATCAGCCCCAGCATTTT. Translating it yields CATSDSAGDQPQHF.

The CDR3 coding sequence is TGTGCCAGCAGCCCAGGACAGGGCTTTTACAATGAGCAGTTCTTC. This encodes CASSPGQGFYNEQFF. V is TRBV7-2 and J is TRBJ2-1, with 8 nucleotides matching TRBD1. The junction had 7 bases not matched to a gene; V was cut back by 5 bases and J by 4 bases. The CDR3 has 15 amino acids. CDR1 is SGHTA and CDR2 is FQGNSA in the germline V gene.

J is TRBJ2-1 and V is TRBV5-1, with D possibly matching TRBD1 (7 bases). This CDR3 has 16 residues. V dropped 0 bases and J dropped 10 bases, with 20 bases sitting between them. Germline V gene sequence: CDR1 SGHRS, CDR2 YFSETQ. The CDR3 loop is CASSLAFSGGTMEQFF. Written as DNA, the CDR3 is TGCGCCAGCAGCTTGGCCTTTTCAGGGGGGACAATGGAGCAGTTCTTC.

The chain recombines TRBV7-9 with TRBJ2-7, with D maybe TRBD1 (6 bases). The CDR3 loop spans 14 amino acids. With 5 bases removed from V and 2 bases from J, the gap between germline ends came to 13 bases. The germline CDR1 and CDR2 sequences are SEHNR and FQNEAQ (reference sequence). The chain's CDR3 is CASSPRGQTYEQYF. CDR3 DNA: TGTGCCAGCAGCCCCAGAGGACAGACCTACGAGCAGTACTTC.

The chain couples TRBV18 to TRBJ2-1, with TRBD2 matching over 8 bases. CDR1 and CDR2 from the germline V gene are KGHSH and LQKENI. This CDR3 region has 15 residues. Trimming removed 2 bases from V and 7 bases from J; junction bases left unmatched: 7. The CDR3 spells CASSPAGGVGNEQFF. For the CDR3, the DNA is TGTGCCAGCTCACCAGCCGGGGGGGTGGGGAATGAGCAGTTCTTC.

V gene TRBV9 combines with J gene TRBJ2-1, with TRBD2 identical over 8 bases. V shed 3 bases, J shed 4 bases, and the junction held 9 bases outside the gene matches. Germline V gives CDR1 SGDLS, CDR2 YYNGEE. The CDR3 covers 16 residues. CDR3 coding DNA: TGTGCCAGCAGCGCCGGGGGGGCGGGAGGTTACAATGAGCAGTTCTTC. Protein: CASSAGGAGGYNEQFF.

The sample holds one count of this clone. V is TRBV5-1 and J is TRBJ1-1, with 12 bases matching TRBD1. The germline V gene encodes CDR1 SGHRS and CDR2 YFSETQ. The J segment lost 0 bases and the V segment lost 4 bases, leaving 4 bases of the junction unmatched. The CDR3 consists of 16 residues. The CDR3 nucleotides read TGCGCCAGCAGCCTCGGGACAGGGGGCATGAACACTGAAGCTTTCTTT. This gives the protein CASSLGTGGMNTEAFF. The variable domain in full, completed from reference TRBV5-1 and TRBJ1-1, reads KAGVTQTPRYLIKTRGQQVTLSCSPISGHRSVSWYQQTPGQGLQFLFEYFSETQRNKGNFPGRFSGRQFSNSRSEMNVSTLELGDSALYLCASSLGTGGMNTEAFFGQGTRLTVV.